This is a list of T cell receptor beta chains from one sample in a study of cytotoxic CD8 clonotypes in ibrutinib-treated CLL. The protocol was immunoSEQ multiplex PCR, while the TCRdb copy is restricted to in-frame clones and leaves out a portion. The sample has fewer than 300,000 clones, approximately 76% seen once. The starting material was PBMCs, obtained at disease progression, from a patient treated with ibrutinib. All receptors derive from a human donor with chronic lymphocytic leukemia. CDR3s include the opening cysteine and the closing phenylalanine or tryptophan. Not every row has a clone size; where given, it reads once, few, many or a size class.

TRBV7-6 | . | 14 | CASSLAPAKETQYF
TRBV19 | . | 14 | CASSIGGTTDTQYF
TRBV2 | . | 17 | CASSAPNGWVMNTEAFF
TRBV4-1 | . | 15 | CASSQEWSPGYEQYF
TRBV19 | few | 12 | CASSDRVGELFF
TRBV29-1 | . | 11 | CSVINQVEAFF
TRBV29-1 | . | 11 | CSVELGAEQYF
TRBV10-3 | . | 14 | CAISGDRGPETQYF
TRBV9 | . | 14 | CASSAPGPGVTQYF
TRBV5-1 | . | 13 | CASSFGNNQPQHF
TRBV7-6 | once | 17 | CASSLNSGLGASYGYTF
TRBV7-6 | . | 15 | CASSFGTGTGDVQYF
TRBV5-1 | . | 15 | CASSTVWGENYEQYF
TRBV19 | . | 15 | CASSIGDRGSYEQYF
TRBV6-6 | . | 15 | CASSSGLAAVREQYF
TRBV15 | . | 15 | CATSNPSRGSYEQYF
TRBV10-3 | few | 14 | CAINDRDNTGELFF
TRBV4-1 | . | 16 | CASSPTGLAGYNEQFF
TRBV5-6 | . | 14 | CASSLDPGGYEQYF
TRBV4-1 | . | 15 | CASSHAGDGSYEQYF
TRBV29-1 | . | 15 | CSVGGRNGVNTEAFF
TRBV5-1 | . | 13 | CASRPGHLYGYTF
TRBV7-3 | . | 16 | CASSPKTSGGTDTQYF
TRBV14 | . | 17 | CASSHRDRVVSGNTIYF
TRBV5-5 | . | 13 | CASRETDLYGYTF
TRBV2 | . | 16 | CASSDQGRFLAYEQYF
TRBV9 | . | 15 | CASSVVGLAGAEQYF
TRBV6-5 | few | 12 | CASSPSSYEQYF
TRBV7-3 | . | 13 | CASSSAAKGGYTF
TRBV12-5 | . | 20 | CASDPGPLILFGSPNQPQHF
TRBV5-5 | . | 16 | CASSFASGGFTDTQYF
TRBV28 | . | 11 | CASTGNQPQHF
TRBV7-7 | . | 13 | CASGLVPGNEQFF
TRBV10-3 | . | 13 | CAISEDRDSPLHF
TRBV6-6 | . | 15 | CASRGQRGVTDTQYF